This TCR beta chain was profiled in a study of radiotherapy plus CTLA-4 blockade in lung cancer. Notes on the study in general: There was expansion of tumor-derived TCR clones in blood after radiotherapy plus ipilimumab.

Clones were read by immunoSEQ multiplex PCR, and TCRdb kept only the in-frame ones, dropping some. Of fewer than 100,000 clones in the sample, over 70% were seen once. Germline V gene sequence: CDR1 SGHNT, CDR2 YYREEE (reference sequence). The CDR3 consists of 14 residues. V gave up 0 bases and J gave up 5 bases, with 11 bases separating them. About this clone: Antigen unknown.

This chain connects TRBV5-4 to TRBJ2-5, with D tentatively TRBD2 (5 bases). The receptor's source is a human donor with non-small cell lung cancer whose response to radiotherapy plus ipilimumab could not be evaluated. Some clones in this sample may be carry-over from other donors' samples. The material sequenced was peripheral blood, taken from a patient treated with radiotherapy plus ipilimumab. CDR3 sequence reads: CASSLVASSETQYF. CDR3 bases: TGTGCCAGCAGCTTGGTAGCGTCGTCCGAGACCCAGTACTTC.